The 24 T cell receptor beta chains below all came from one sample that was sequenced in a study of cytomegalovirus exposure and HLA in healthy donors. The protocol was immunoSEQ multiplex PCR, while the TCRdb copy is restricted to in-frame clones and leaves out a portion. Among more than 95,000 clones, more than 70% were seen once, and the ten largest hold about 1.7%. The specimen sequenced was PBMCs. Source of these receptors: a man aged 18 to 30 in good health and CMV-seronegative.

The rearrangement links TRBV2 to TRBJ2-2; TRBD1 matches 8 bases. Germline V gene lookup returns CDR1 SNHLY and CDR2 FYNNEI. V was pared by 5 bases and J by 5 bases, with 1 base of the junction left unmatched. The CDR3 is made up of 13 amino acids. The CDR3 protein is CASSRDRTGELFF. The CDR3 DNA reads TGTGCCAGCAGTAGGGACAGGACCGGGGAGCTGTTTTTT.

The chain carries TRBV6-1 and TRBJ2-1; maybe TRBD1 (6 bases). Germline CDR1 and CDR2: MNHNS and SASEGT. V was pared by 11 bases and J by 5 bases, with 19 bases between. The CDR3 length is 14 residues. CDR3: CAVRAGVGNNEQFF. CDR3 nucleotide sequence: TGTGCCGTCAGGGCAGGGGTGGGGAACAATGAGCAGTTCTTC.

The gene calls are TRBV29-1 and TRBJ1-2, with TRBD1 identical over 10 bases. V lost 1 base and J lost 7; bases outside the gene matches: 6. In germline, CDR1 is SQVTM, CDR2 ANQGSEA. This CDR3 is 14 amino acids long. The CDR3, as DNA: TGCAGCGTTGAAGTTCTGGGGACAGGGGCTGGCTACACCTTC. This codes for CSVEVLGTGAGYTF.

V and J are TRBV11-2 and TRBJ2-7; TRBD2 matches at 9 bases. CDR3 length equals 16 residues. V lost 5 bases, J lost 2 bases, and 10 bases stayed unmatched. Germline V gives CDR1 SGHAT, CDR2 FQNNGV. For the CDR3, the DNA is TGTGCCAGCAGCATTGGTACGGCTAGCGGGACCTACGAGCAGTACTTC. Protein product: CASSIGTASGTYEQYF.

The J gene is TRBJ2-3, the V gene TRBV5-1; 8 bases align to TRBD1. Trimming removed 1 base from V and 0 bases from J; junction bases left unmatched: 1. The V gene's germline CDR1 is SGHRS and CDR2 YFSETQ. This CDR3 is built from 15 residues. Here the CDR3 reads CASSLWTGSTDTQYF. CDR3 DNA: TGCGCCAGCAGCTTGTGGACAGGGAGCACAGATACGCAGTATTTT.

This clone was recorded only once. The chain carries TRBV6-5 and TRBJ1-4; unclear D gene. The CDR3 covers 12 residues. Trimming left V 6 bases short and J 8 bases short, with 10 bases between. Germline CDR1 reads MNHEY; CDR2 reads SVGAGI. The CDR3: CASSGGSEKLFF. CDR3 sequence (DNA): TGTGCCAGCAGCGGAGGCAGCGAAAAACTGTTTTTT.

The rearrangement uses TRBV29-1 and TRBJ1-2; TRBD1 is a possible D gene (6 bases). The CDR3 has 16 amino acids. The V end was cut by 0 bases, the J end by 4 bases, with 18 bases between. CDR1 is SQVTM and CDR2 is ANQGSEA in the germline V gene. CDR3 bases: TGCAGCGTTGAAGATCGGGACAAACCGCTGGGCTATGGCTACACCTTC. Translating it yields CSVEDRDKPLGYGYTF.

The chain links TRBV2 to TRBJ1-1; 7 bases fit TRBD1. With V trimmed by 8 bases and J by 4 bases, 10 bases remained unmatched. This CDR3 comprises 14 residues. Germline assignment: CDR1 SNHLY and CDR2 FYNNEI. The CDR3 protein is CASWGYRDSTEAFF. The CDR3 DNA follows: TGTGCCAGCTGGGGGTACCGGGACAGCACTGAAGCTTTCTTT.

This rearrangement joins TRBV9 to TRBJ2-5; weak D call: TRBD2 (6 bases). The CDR3 runs to 16 residues. V dropped 4 bases and J dropped 2 bases, with 18 bases sitting between them. In germline, CDR1 is SGDLS, CDR2 YYNGEE. CDR3 sequence (DNA): TGTGCCAGCAGCCCTTTTTCTGTGGGGGGACAAGAGACCCAGTACTTC. Its protein product is CASSPFSVGGQETQYF.

This chain links TRBV13 with TRBJ2-2; 8 positions match TRBD1. V gave up 5 bases and J gave up 0 bases; unmatched junction bases: 5. Looked up from germline, CDR1 is PRHDT and CDR2 is FYEKMQ (reference sequence). The CDR3 length is 16 residues. This CDR3 is CASSRGQGANTGELFF. CDR3 DNA: TGTGCCAGCAGCAGAGGACAGGGCGCGAACACCGGGGAGCTGTTTTTT.

The chain combines TRBV7-9 with TRBJ2-1; no definite D call. This CDR3 region has 12 residues. V lost 3 bases and J 6 bases, leaving 6 bases between the germline ends. Germline CDR1 reads SEHNR; CDR2 reads FQNEAQ (reference sequence). The CDR3 nucleotides read TGTGCCAGCAGCTTCCGCGGCAATGAGCAGTTCTTC. Encoded protein: CASSFRGNEQFF.

The V call is TRBV5-6, the J call TRBJ2-1; 12 bases line up with TRBD2. Germline values: CDR1 SGHDT, CDR2 YYEEEE. With V trimmed by 4 bases and J by 8 bases, 10 bases remained unmatched. The CDR3 spans 16 residues. The CDR3 loop is CASSPWGLAGIDEQFF. In DNA, the CDR3 is TGTGCCAGCAGCCCTTGGGGACTAGCGGGTATCGATGAGCAGTTCTTC.

The chain carries TRBV28 and TRBJ1-5; no clear D gene. Germline V gene lookup returns CDR1 MDHEN and CDR2 SYDVKM. CDR3 length: 15 amino acids. The V end lost 6 bases, the J end lost 3 bases, and 15 bases lay between the germline ends. The CDR3 DNA reads as TGTGCCAGCAGCCCACCCCCCGCGAACAATCAGCCCCAGCATTTT. This translates into CASSPPPANNQPQHF.

The chain combines TRBV12-5 with TRBJ2-3; no firm D call. CDR3 length: 13 amino acids. Germline CDR1 LGHNT, CDR2 FRNRAP. The ends were cut back, 6 bases at V and 0 bases at J, with 7 bases in the middle. CDR3 amino acids: CASGVESTDTQYF. DNA for the CDR3: TGTGCTAGTGGAGTAGAGAGCACAGATACGCAGTATTTT.

V is TRBV11-3 and J is TRBJ1-3; D call uncertain. V shed 5 bases and J shed 2 bases, with 16 bases lying between them. CDR3 size: 16 residues. The germline V gene encodes CDR1 SGHNT and CDR2 YENEEA. The CDR3 DNA follows: TGTGCCAGCAGCCAGACGGAGTATAGAGCTGGAAACACCATATATTTT. Protein sequence: CASSQTEYRAGNTIYF.

The chain combines TRBV6-4 with TRBJ2-7, with 11 bases identical to TRBD1. The CDR3 consists of 15 residues. J gave up 5 bases and V 5 bases, and 8 bases lay outside the gene matches. CDR1 is MRHNA and CDR2 is SNTAGT in the germline V gene. DNA for the CDR3: TGTGCCAGCAGTAAAGGACAGGGGGCGACGGACGAGCAGTACTTC. It is translated as CASSKGQGATDEQYF.

The chain uses TRBV6-1 and TRBJ2-5; weak D call: TRBD2 (5 bases). The CDR3 spans 14 residues. Trimming cost V 7 bases and J 0 bases, with 12 bases left between them. Germline V gives CDR1 MNHNS, CDR2 SASEGT. CDR3 sequence reads: CASKGVHYQETQYF. The DNA for the CDR3 is TGTGCCAGCAAGGGAGTACATTACCAAGAGACCCAGTACTTC.

The chain recombines TRBV6-1 with TRBJ2-2; possible D gene TRBD1, 6 bases. Trimming removed 6 bases at V and 5 bases at J, with 13 bases between. CDR1 MNHNS and CDR2 SASEGT come from the germline V gene. The CDR3 has 14 residues. The CDR3 is CASRYEQGTGELFF. The CDR3 bases are TGTGCCAGCAGATACGAACAGGGTACCGGGGAGCTGTTTTTT.

The J gene is TRBJ2-7, the V gene TRBV29-1; tentative D call: TRBD1 (6 bases). This CDR3 region has 12 residues. In germline, CDR1 is SQVTM, CDR2 ANQGSEA. Trimming removed 4 bases at V and 6 bases at J, with 13 bases between. The CDR3: CSVGGGVGEQYF. The CDR3 bases are TGCAGCGTTGGTGGGGGCGTCGGCGAGCAGTACTTC.

This chain's CDR3 is CASRPGRGWAYGYTF. The CDR3 DNA follows: TGTGCCAGCAGGCCGGGGAGAGGGTGGGCCTATGGCTACACCTTC. The chain couples TRBV27 to TRBJ1-2; D gene ambiguous. From germline, CDR1 is MNHEY and CDR2 SMNVEV (reference sequence). This CDR3 is 15 amino acids long. Deletions cut 6 bases from V and 4 bases from J, with 18 bases between.

The CDR3 DNA is TGTGCCAGCAGCGTTTCACGACAGATATCCACAGATACGCAGTATTTT. Its translation: CASSVSRQISTDTQYF. This sequence joins TRBV9 and TRBJ2-3; weak D call: TRBD1 (5 bases). CDR3 length: 16 residues. V dropped 2 bases and J dropped 2 bases, with 15 bases sitting between them. The germline gives CDR1 SGDLS, CDR2 YYNGEE. Full variable domain (outside the CDR3, taken from reference TRBV9 and TRBJ2-3): DSGVTQTPKHLITATGQRVTLRCSPRSGDLSVYWYQQSLDQGLQFLIQYYNGEERAKGNILERFSAQQFPDLHSELNLSSLELGDSALYFCASSVSRQISTDTQYFGPGTRLTVL.

The CDR3 sequence: CASSSGTGSEQFF. The CDR3 DNA sequence: TGCGCCAGCAGCTCCGGGACAGGGAGTGAGCAGTTCTTC. The J gene is TRBJ2-1, the V gene TRBV5-1; TRBD1 matches 9 bases. Germline V gene lookup returns CDR1 SGHRS and CDR2 YFSETQ. Trimming at V came to 3 bases and at J to 9 bases, leaving 4 bases not matched to a gene. The CDR3 runs 13 residues.

This clone was seen a single time. The chain is built from TRBV5-1 and TRBJ2-3; D is unclear. The V and J ends lost 1 base and 1 base respectively, with 13 bases between them. Germline lookup yields CDR1 SGHRS and CDR2 YFSETQ. This CDR3 spans 16 amino acids. The DNA of the CDR3 is TGCGCCAGCAGCTTGTTCAGCAGTGGAGGCACAGATACGCAGTATTTT. Translation gives CASSLFSSGGTDTQYF. The full variable domain, its missing parts supplied by reference TRBV5-1 and TRBJ2-3, is KAGVTQTPRYLIKTRGQQVTLSCSPISGHRSVSWYQQTPGQGLQFLFEYFSETQRNKGNFPGRFSGRQFSNSRSEMNVSTLELGDSALYLCASSLFSSGGTDTQYFGPGTRLTVL.

The V gene is TRBV4-1, the J gene TRBJ2-5, with D unclear. Trimming shortened V by 3 bases and J by 0 bases, and 8 bases separated the two germline ends. The CDR3 extends over 14 amino acids. Looked up from germline, CDR1 is MGHRA and CDR2 is YSYEKL. CDR3 protein: CASSQNDNQETQYF. Written as DNA, the CDR3 is TGCGCCAGCAGCCAGAACGACAACCAAGAGACCCAGTACTTC.